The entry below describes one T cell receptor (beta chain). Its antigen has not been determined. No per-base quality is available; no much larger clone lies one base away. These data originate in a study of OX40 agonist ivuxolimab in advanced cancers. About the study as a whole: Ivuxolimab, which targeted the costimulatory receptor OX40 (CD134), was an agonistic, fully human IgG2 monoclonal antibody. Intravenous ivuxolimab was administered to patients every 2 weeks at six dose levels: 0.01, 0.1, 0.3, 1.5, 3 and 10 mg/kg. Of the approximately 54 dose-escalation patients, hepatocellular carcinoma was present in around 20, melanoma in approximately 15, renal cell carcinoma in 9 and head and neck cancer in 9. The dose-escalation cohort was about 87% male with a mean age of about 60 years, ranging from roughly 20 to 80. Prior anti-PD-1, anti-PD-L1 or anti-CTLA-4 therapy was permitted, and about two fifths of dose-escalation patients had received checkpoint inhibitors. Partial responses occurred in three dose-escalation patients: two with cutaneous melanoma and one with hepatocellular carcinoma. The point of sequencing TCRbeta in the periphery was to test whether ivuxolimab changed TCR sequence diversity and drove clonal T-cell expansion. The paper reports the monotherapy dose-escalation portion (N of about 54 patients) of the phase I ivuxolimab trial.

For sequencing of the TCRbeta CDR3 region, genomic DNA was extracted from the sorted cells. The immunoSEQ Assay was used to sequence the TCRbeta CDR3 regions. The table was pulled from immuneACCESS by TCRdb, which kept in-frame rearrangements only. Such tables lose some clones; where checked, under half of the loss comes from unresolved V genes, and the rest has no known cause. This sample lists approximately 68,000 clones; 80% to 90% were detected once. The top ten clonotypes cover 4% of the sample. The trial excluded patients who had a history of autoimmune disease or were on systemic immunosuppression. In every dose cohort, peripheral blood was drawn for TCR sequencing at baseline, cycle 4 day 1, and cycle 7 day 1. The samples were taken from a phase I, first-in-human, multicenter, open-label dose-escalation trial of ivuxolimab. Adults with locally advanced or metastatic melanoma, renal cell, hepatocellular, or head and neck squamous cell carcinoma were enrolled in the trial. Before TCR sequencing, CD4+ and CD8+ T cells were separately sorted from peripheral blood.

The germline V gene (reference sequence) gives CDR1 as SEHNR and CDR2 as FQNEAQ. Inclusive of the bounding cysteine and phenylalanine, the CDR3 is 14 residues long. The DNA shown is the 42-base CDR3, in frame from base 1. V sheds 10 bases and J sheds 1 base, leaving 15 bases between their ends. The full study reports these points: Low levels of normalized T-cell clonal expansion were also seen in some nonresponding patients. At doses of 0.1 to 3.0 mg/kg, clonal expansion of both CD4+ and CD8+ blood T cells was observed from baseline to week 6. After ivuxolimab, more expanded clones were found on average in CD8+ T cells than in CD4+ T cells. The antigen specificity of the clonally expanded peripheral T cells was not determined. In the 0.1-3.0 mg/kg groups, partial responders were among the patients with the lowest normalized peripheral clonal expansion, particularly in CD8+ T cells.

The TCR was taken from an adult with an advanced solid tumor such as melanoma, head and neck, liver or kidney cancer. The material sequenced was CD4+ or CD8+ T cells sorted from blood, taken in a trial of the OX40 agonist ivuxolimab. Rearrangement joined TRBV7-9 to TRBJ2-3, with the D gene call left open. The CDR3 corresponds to CATEGVAGTDTQYF. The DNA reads TGTGCCACCGAAGGCGTCGCAGGCACAGATACGCAGTATTTT. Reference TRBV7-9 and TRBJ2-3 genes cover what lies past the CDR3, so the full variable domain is DTGVSQNPRHKITKRGQNVTFRCDPISEHNRLYWYRQTLGQGPEFLTYFQNEAQLEKSRLLSDRFSAERPKGSFSTLEIQRTEQGDSAMYLCATEGVAGTDTQYFGPGTRLTVL.